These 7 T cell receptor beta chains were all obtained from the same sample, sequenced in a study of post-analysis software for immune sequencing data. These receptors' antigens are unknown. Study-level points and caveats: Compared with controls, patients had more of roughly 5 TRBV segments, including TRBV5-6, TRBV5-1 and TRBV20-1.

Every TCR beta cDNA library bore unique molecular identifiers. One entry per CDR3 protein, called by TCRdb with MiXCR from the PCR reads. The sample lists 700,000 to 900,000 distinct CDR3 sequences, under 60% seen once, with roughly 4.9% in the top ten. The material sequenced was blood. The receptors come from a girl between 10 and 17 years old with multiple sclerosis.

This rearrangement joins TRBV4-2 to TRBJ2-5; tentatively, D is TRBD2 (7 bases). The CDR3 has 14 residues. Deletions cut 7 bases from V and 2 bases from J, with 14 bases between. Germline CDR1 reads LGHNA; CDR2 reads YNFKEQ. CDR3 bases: TGTGCCAGCAAGGGGGAGGGTAAGCAAGAGACCCAGTACTTC. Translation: CASKGEGKQETQYF.

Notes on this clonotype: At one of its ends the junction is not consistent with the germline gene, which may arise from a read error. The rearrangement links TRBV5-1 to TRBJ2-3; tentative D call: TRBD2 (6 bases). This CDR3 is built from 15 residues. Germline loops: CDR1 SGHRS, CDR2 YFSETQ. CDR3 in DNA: TGCGCCAGCGGCTTGGGCGGGAAGGAAATAGATACGCAGTATTTT. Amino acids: CASGLGGKEIDTQYF.

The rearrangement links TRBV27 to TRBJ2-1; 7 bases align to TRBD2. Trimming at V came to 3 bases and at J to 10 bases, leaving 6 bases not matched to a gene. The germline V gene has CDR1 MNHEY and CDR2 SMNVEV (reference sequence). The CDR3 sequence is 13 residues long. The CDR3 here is CASSFGPGGEQFF. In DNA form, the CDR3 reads TGTGCCAGCAGTTTCGGCCCCGGGGGGGAGCAGTTCTTC.

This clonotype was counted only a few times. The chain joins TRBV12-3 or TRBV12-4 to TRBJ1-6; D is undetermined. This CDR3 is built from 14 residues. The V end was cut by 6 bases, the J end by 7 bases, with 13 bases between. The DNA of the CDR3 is TGTGCCAGCAGAACTCCGGGAGCGAATTCACCCCTCCACTTT. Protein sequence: CASRTPGANSPLHF.

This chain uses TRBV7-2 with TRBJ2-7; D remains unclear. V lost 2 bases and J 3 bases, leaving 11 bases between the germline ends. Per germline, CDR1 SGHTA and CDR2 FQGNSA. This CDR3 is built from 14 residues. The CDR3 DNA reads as TGTGCCAGCAGCTTAAATTCCTATCGCTACGAGCAGTACTTC. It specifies CASSLNSYRYEQYF.

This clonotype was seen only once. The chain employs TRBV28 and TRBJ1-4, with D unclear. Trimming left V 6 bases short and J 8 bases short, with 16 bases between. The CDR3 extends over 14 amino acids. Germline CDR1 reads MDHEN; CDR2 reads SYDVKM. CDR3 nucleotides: TGTGCCAGCAGGGGGTTCTCCGGAGGAGAAAAACTGTTTTTT. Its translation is CASRGFSGGEKLFF. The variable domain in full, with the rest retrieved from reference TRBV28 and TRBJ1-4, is DVKVTQSSRYLVKRTGEKVFLECVQDMDHENMFWYRQDPGLGLRLIYFSYDVKMKEKGDIPEGYSVSREKKERFSLILESASTNQTSMYLCASRGFSGGEKLFFGSGTQLSVL.

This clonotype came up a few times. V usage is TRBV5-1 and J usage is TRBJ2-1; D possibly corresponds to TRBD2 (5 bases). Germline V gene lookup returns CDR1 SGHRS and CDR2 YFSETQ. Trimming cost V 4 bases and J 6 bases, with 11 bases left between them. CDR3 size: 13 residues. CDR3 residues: CASSADGLNEQFF. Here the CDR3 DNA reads TGCGCCAGCAGCGCGGACGGACTCAATGAGCAGTTCTTC.